These 27 T cell receptor beta chains were sequenced from one sample in a study of blood T cell repertoires in COVID-19 (dated by TCRdb to 2018 to 2020). The method behind the library was the immunoSEQ multiplex PCR assay. TCRdb re-hosts the immuneACCESS table, in-frame sequences only. Its copies lack some clones; in the studies checked, an unresolved V gene accounts for under half of them, and the cause for the rest is not known. Present in this sample are 150,000 to 200,000 clones, 70% to 90% of which were seen just once. About 9.1% of the sample is held by the ten biggest clonotypes. The sequenced sample consisted of peripheral blood. These receptors all stem from a woman older than 75 with acute or convalescent COVID-19.

V is TRBV21-1 and J is TRBJ1-3; the table's D call, TRBD1, was not checked against the DNA. TRBV21-1 is a recognized pseudogene. The CDR3 is 18 residues long. CDR3 in DNA: TGTGCCAAGCCCGGGGGACAGGGGTTTCCAATATCCGGAAACACCATATATTTT. This translates into CAKPGGQGFPISGNTIYF.

This clone occurred a few times. The gene calls are TRBV5-5 and TRBJ2-2; TRBD2 aligns across 7 bases. This CDR3 contains 15 residues. Germline trimming cut 5 bases from V and 2 bases from J; bases unmatched to any gene: 6. CDR1 SGHKS and CDR2 YYEKEE come from the germline V gene (reference sequence). The CDR3 nucleotides read TGTGCCAGCAGAAGAGCTAGCGGAAACACCGGGGAGCTGTTTTTT. This codes for CASRRASGNTGELFF.

The gene calls are TRBV7-3 and TRBJ2-1, with 10 positions matching TRBD2. Losses at the gene ends were 5 bases for V and 3 bases for J; bases not matched to a gene: 1. This CDR3 spans 14 amino acids. The germline gives CDR1 SGHTA, CDR2 FQGTGA. DNA for the CDR3: TGTGCCAGCAGCGTAGCGGGAGGCTACAATGAGCAGTTCTTC. Amino acids: CASSVAGGYNEQFF.

The chain is built from TRBV2 and TRBJ2-7, with 9 bases aligning to TRBD1. The CDR3 length is 14 residues. V lost 8 bases and J lost 5; bases outside the gene matches: 10. Germline CDR1 reads SNHLY; CDR2 reads FYNNEI. CDR3: CASARQGGNDEQYF. CDR3 bases: TGTGCCAGCGCGAGACAGGGGGGGAACGACGAGCAGTACTTC. The complete variable domain, with remaining parts taken from reference TRBV2 and TRBJ2-7, reads EPEVTQTPSHQVTQMGQEVILRCVPISNHLYFYWYRQILGQKVEFLVSFYNNEISEKSEIFDDQFSVERPDGSNFTLKIRSTKLEDSAMYFCASARQGGNDEQYFGPGTRLTVT.

V gene TRBV19 combines with J gene TRBJ1-2; TRBD1 might be the D (5 bases). The CDR3 is made up of 13 amino acids. Trimming cost V 6 bases and J 5 bases, with 13 bases left between them. Germline CDR1 and CDR2: LNHDA and SQIVND (reference sequence). The CDR3 region has the DNA TGTGCCAGTAGGAGGCAGGGCGCTTATGGCTACACCTTC. Its translation: CASRRQGAYGYTF.

The rearrangement links TRBV5-1 to TRBJ2-5, with 11 nucleotides matching TRBD1. This CDR3 contains 14 residues. CDR1 and CDR2 (germline): SGHRS, YFSETQ. V lost 3 bases to trimming and J lost 5 bases; unmatched junction nucleotides: 3. CDR3 amino acids: CASSWTGGGETQYF. The CDR3 region has the DNA TGCGCCAGCAGCTGGACAGGGGGCGGCGAGACCCAGTACTTC.

J is TRBJ2-7 and V is TRBV3-1 (or the pseudogene TRBV3-2); 7 nucleotides line up with TRBD1. J was trimmed by 6 bases and V by 3 bases; bases with no gene match: 8. CDR1 and CDR2 from the germline V gene are LGHDT and YNNKEL (reference sequence). The CDR3 runs to 14 residues. The CDR3 spells CASSHEDRQSEQYF. The CDR3 region has the DNA TGTGCCAGCAGCCACGAGGACAGGCAGTCCGAGCAGTACTTC.

V gene TRBV11-2 combines with J gene TRBJ1-1, with unresolved D. Deletions cut 1 base from V and 2 bases from J, with 11 bases between. The CDR3 sequence is 15 residues long. Germline CDR1 and CDR2: SGHAT and FQNNGV. The CDR3: CASSLAVTRNTEAFF. CDR3 in DNA: TGTGCCAGCAGCTTAGCAGTTACCCGTAACACTGAAGCTTTCTTT. The full variable domain, completed using reference TRBV11-2 and TRBJ1-1, is EAGVAQSPRYKIIEKRQSVAFWCNPISGHATLYWYQQILGQGPKLLIQFQNNGVVDDSQLPKDRFSAERLKGVDSTLKIQPAKLEDSAVYLCASSLAVTRNTEAFFGQGTRLTVV.

This clone was seen more than once but under ten times. CDR3 DNA sequence: TGTGCCAGCAGCGTAAAGGGAGGGGACCTCACCAATCAGCCCCAGCATTTT. Protein sequence: CASSVKGGDLTNQPQHF. This sequence joins TRBV14 and TRBJ1-5; tentative D call: TRBD1 (5 bases). CDR3 length equals 17 residues. Germline-derived CDR1 and CDR2 are SGHDN and FVKESK. Trimming took off 5 bases at V and 3 bases at J, with 20 bases between the two ends.

V is TRBV21-1 and J is TRBJ2-7; the D call in the table, TRBD2, was not verified against the DNA. TRBV21-1 has pseudogene status. CDR3 length: 11 amino acids. This CDR3 reads CASSKRDEQYF. CDR3 nucleotide sequence: TGTGCCAGCAGCAAGAGGGACGAGCAGTACTTC.

The genes are TRBV19 and TRBJ2-7; a possible D gene is TRBD2 (5 bases). The J call may be faulty, since TRBJ2-5 better matches the DNA end. Germline V gene lookup returns CDR1 LNHDA and CDR2 SQIVND (reference sequence). The CDR3 is 15 residues long. CDR3 DNA: TGTGCCAGTAGTATAGAACCGGGAACTTCAGAGACCCAGTACTTC. Protein sequence: CASSIEPGTSETQYF.

The V gene is TRBV12-3 or TRBV12-4, the J gene TRBJ1-1, with no clear D. The CDR3 consists of 11 residues. Trimming stripped 7 bases from V and 10 bases from J, with 13 bases between. The CDR3 is CASTLGEAAFF. In nucleotides, the CDR3 is TGTGCCAGCACCTTGGGAGAGGCAGCTTTCTTT.

The rearrangement links TRBV6-6 to TRBJ2-7; weak D call: TRBD1 (6 bases). CDR3 length equals 11 residues. Per germline, CDR1 MNHNY and CDR2 SVGAGI (reference sequence). With 6 bases removed from V and 6 bases from J, the gap between germline ends came to 9 bases. As DNA, the CDR3 is TGTGCCAGCAGCCACAGGGCCGAGCAGTACTTC. Translation gives CASSHRAEQYF.

The chain employs TRBV27 and TRBJ1-5; D unclear. From germline, CDR1 is MNHEY and CDR2 SMNVEV (reference sequence). Trimming stripped 4 bases from V and 4 bases from J, with 5 bases between. The CDR3 has 12 amino acids. The CDR3 DNA reads TGTGCCAGCAGTTCCTTAAATCAGCCCCAGCATTTT. Its translation: CASSSLNQPQHF.

The chain combines TRBV6-6 with TRBJ2-7, with 7 positions matching TRBD1. Trimming removed 2 bases from V and 2 bases from J; junction bases left unmatched: 3. The V gene's germline CDR1 is MNHNY and CDR2 SVGAGI (reference sequence). The CDR3 has 14 amino acids. Here the CDR3 reads CASSYEGAAYEQYF. The CDR3 bases are TGTGCCAGCAGTTACGAGGGGGCGGCCTACGAGCAGTACTTC.

The genes are TRBV20-1 and TRBJ2-5, with D maybe TRBD2 (6 bases). The CDR3 runs to 11 residues. Germline V CDR1 and CDR2: DFQATT, SNEGSKA (reference sequence). The V gene lost 2 bases and the J gene lost 5 bases, with 6 bases spanning the gap. CDR3 bases: TGCAGTGCTAGAACTAGCGAGACCCAGTACTTC. It specifies CSARTSETQYF.

Only a few counts were recorded for this clone. The V call is TRBV6-6, the J call TRBJ1-2, with 9 bases matching TRBD1. Losses at the gene ends were 5 bases for V and 8 bases for J; bases not matched to a gene: 6. Germline CDR1 MNHNY, CDR2 SVGAGI (reference sequence). The CDR3 is made up of 13 amino acids. CDR3 loop: CASSQQGAHGYTF. The CDR3 region has the DNA TGTGCCAGCAGTCAACAGGGGGCGCACGGCTACACCTTC.

J is TRBJ2-7 and V is TRBV19; 7 bases line up with TRBD2. Germline values: CDR1 LNHDA, CDR2 SQIVND (reference sequence). This CDR3 has 15 residues. J lost 5 bases, V lost 8 bases, and 15 bases had no gene match. Written as DNA, the CDR3 is TGTGCCAGTCGATCCGGACTAGGCCCTTTTAACGAGCAGTACTTC. Its translation: CASRSGLGPFNEQYF.

This chain connects TRBV10-3 to TRBJ2-3; 11 bases fit TRBD2. The CDR3 is made up of 15 amino acids. Germline assignment: CDR1 ENHRY and CDR2 SYGVKD. V dropped 3 bases and J dropped 4; count of bases not matched to a gene: 3. CDR3 amino acids: CAISDVSGGADTQYF. The CDR3 DNA reads TGTGCCATCAGTGATGTTAGCGGGGGGGCAGATACGCAGTATTTT.

V and J are TRBV6-5 and TRBJ2-7; 9 bases map to TRBD1. Trimming at V came to 0 bases and at J to 3 bases, leaving 6 bases not matched to a gene. The germline V gene encodes CDR1 MNHEY and CDR2 SVGAGI. This CDR3 is 16 amino acids long. This CDR3 is CASSYSSGQGFYEQYF. In DNA, the CDR3 is TGTGCCAGCAGTTACTCCTCGGGACAGGGATTCTACGAGCAGTACTTC.

This rearrangement joins TRBV6-1 to TRBJ1-2; tentatively, D is TRBD1 (6 bases). V was cut by 0 bases and J by 4 bases, with 21 bases left in between. Germline V gives CDR1 MNHNS, CDR2 SASEGT. The CDR3 totals 18 residues. The CDR3 DNA sequence: TGTGCCAGCAGTGAAGCAGCCGGACAGAGAGTTCGGGCCTATGGCTACACCTTC. Protein product: CASSEAAGQRVRAYGYTF.

V is TRBV5-8 and J is TRBJ1-5, with TRBD1 matching over 9 bases. Germline V gene sequence: CDR1 SGHTS, CDR2 YDEGEE. The CDR3 sequence is 16 residues long. Trimming removed 5 bases from V and 6 bases from J; junction bases left unmatched: 12. The CDR3 region has the DNA TGTGCCAGCAGTCGCCCGGCGGGACAGGGCGGTCAGCCCCAGCATTTT. Its translation: CASSRPAGQGGQPQHF.

The chain uses TRBV6-5 and TRBJ1-2, with D perhaps TRBD1 (5 bases). This CDR3 contains 15 residues. Germline V gene lookup returns CDR1 MNHEY and CDR2 SVGAGI. V was shortened by 2 bases and J by 1 base, with 11 bases between the two germline ends. CDR3 in DNA: TGTGCCAGCAGTTACACCGGGGGACTTAACTATGGCTACACCTTC. Translated: CASSYTGGLNYGYTF.

The CDR3: CSASRGSPRTFF. DNA for the CDR3: TGCAGTGCTAGTAGGGGCTCCCCTAGGACTTTCTTT. This chain joins TRBV20-1 and TRBJ1-1; tentative D call: TRBD1 (5 bases). Germline lookup yields CDR1 DFQATT and CDR2 SNEGSKA (reference sequence). The CDR3 sequence is 12 residues long. Trimming removed 3 bases at V and 12 bases at J, with 17 bases between.

CDR3 region: CASSTPGQGFEAFF. The CDR3 nucleotides are TGTGCCAGCAGCACACCGGGACAGGGGTTTGAAGCTTTCTTT. V usage is TRBV5-6 and J usage is TRBJ1-1; 10 bases match TRBD1. Unmatched junction bases numbered 7, after V lost 4 bases and J lost 7 bases. The CDR3 runs 14 residues. Per germline, CDR1 SGHDT and CDR2 YYEEEE.

The genes are TRBV7-2 and TRBJ1-5, with D unresolved. V was clipped by 0 bases and J by 0 bases, with 6 bases between them. This CDR3 spans 15 amino acids. From germline, CDR1 is SGHTA and CDR2 FQGNSA. The DNA for the CDR3 is TGTGCCAGCAGCTTAGCGCGGATTAGCAATCAGCCCCAGCATTTT. Its protein product is CASSLARISNQPQHF.

This clone was counted a few times. The CDR3 nucleotides read TGTGCCTGGAGCGTCGGGACTAGCGGAGGCTTCAGCACAGATACGCAGTATTTT. Translation: CAWSVGTSGGFSTDTQYF. The chain uses TRBV30 and TRBJ2-3; 11 bases agree with TRBD2. CDR1 and CDR2 (germline): GTSNPN, SVGIG (reference sequence). CDR3 length: 18 amino acids. The J segment lost 0 bases and the V segment lost 3 bases, leaving 11 bases of the junction unmatched.